A selection of T cell receptor beta chains follows, all from one sample in a study of beta chain features in type 1 diabetes. Here immunoSEQ multiplex PCR was the method, and the copy in TCRdb shows in-frame clones only, minus some. The sample carries 200,000 to 300,000 clones, approximately 20% recorded once. Sequencing input: naive CD4+ T cells from blood. These receptors originate from a woman in her thirties or forties with type 1 diabetes. Both conserved end residues are part of each CDR3. The D gene is left open where the match is weak. Size tells how often a clone was seen (once, few, many) or the class of an expanded clone, and some rows leave it out.

d_call j_call v_call clone_size cdr3_aa cdr3_nt
- TRBJ1-2 TRBV29-1 - CSVERTVDGYTF TGCAGCGTTGAAAGGACTGTTGATGGCTACACCTTC
- TRBJ2-1 TRBV29-1 - CSVGDNEQFF TGCAGCGTGGGAGACAATGAGCAGTTCTTC
- TRBJ2-6 TRBV28 few CASSPADGANVLTF TGTGCCAGCAGCCCAGCGGACGGGGCCAACGTCCTGACTTTC
- TRBJ2-5 TRBV28 - CASSSLRRGKAQYF TGTGCCAGCAGTTCCCTCCGTCGGGGGAAGGCCCAGTACTTC
TRBD1 TRBJ1-2 TRBV30 - CAWSGQGNYGYTF TGTGCCTGGTCGGGACAGGGAAACTATGGCTACACCTTC
- TRBJ1-2 TRBV6-1 few CASSETVKDYGYTF TGTGCCAGCAGTGAAACAGTCAAAGACTATGGCTACACCTTC
TRBD1 TRBJ2-7 TRBV5-1 few CASSLRWTGEAYEQYF TGCGCCAGCAGCTTGAGATGGACAGGGGAGGCCTACGAGCAGTACTTC
- TRBJ2-1 TRBV5-1 few CASSPGDFGHEQFF TGCGCCAGCAGCCCGGGGGACTTCGGCCATGAGCAGTTCTTC
- TRBJ1-2 TRBV10-3 few CAISAPDRTPGYTF TGTGCCATCAGCGCGCCGGACAGAACCCCTGGCTACACCTTC
- TRBJ1-2 TRBV11-1 few CASSRDTTYGYTF TGTGCCAGCAGCCGGGACACAACCTATGGCTACACCTTC
- TRBJ2-1 TRBV9 - CASSTGDEQFF TGTGCCAGCAGCACGGGAGATGAGCAGTTCTTC
TRBD2 TRBJ2-7 TRBV6-6 - CASSPPGGGRYEQYF TGTGCCAGCAGCCCCCCGGGGGGGGGTCGGTACGAGCAGTACTTC
- TRBJ2-7 TRBV9 few CASSWPGRGDEQYF TGTGCCAGCAGTTGGCCGGGCAGGGGGGACGAGCAGTACTTC
- TRBJ1-4 TRBV7-8 few CASSPVNEKLFF TGTGCCAGCAGTCCGGTCAATGAAAAACTGTTTTTT
TRBD2 TRBJ2-1 TRBV25-1 - CASSESGRDEQFF TGTGCCAGCAGTGAATCAGGGAGGGATGAGCAGTTCTTC
- TRBJ2-7 TRBV7-2 few CASSLPAGPQQYF TGTGCCAGCAGCTTGCCGGCGGGCCCGCAACAGTACTTC
TRBD1 TRBJ1-2 TRBV28 few CASRAGTGLGYTF TGTGCCAGCAGGGCCGGGACAGGGCTTGGCTACACCTTC
- TRBJ1-5 TRBV27 - CASSAFGGQPQHF TGTGCCAGCAGTGCCTTCGGGGGTCAGCCCCAGCATTTT
TRBD2 TRBJ2-7 TRBV7-2 - CASSSGGQGYEQYF TGTGCCAGCAGTTCGGGGGGGCAGGGCTACGAGCAGTACTTC
TRBD1 TRBJ1-1 TRBV7-9 - CASSSPRTGSNTEAFF TGTGCCAGCAGCTCCCCCCGGACAGGTTCGAACACTGAAGCTTTCTTT
TRBD1 TRBJ2-7 TRBV30 - CAWAGTGWDEQYF TGTGCCTGGGCCGGGACAGGGTGGGACGAGCAGTACTTC
TRBD2 TRBJ2-5 TRBV9 - CASSVAGGGFQETQYF TGTGCCAGCAGCGTAGCCGGGGGGGGTTTCCAAGAGACCCAGTACTTC
TRBD1 TRBJ1-2 TRBV4-3 - CASSLNRGLGYGYTF TGCGCCAGCAGCCTCAACAGGGGGCTTGGCTATGGCTACACCTTC
TRBD2 TRBJ2-5 TRBV11-1 - CASSLVMTSGLQETQYF TGTGCCAGCAGCTTAGTAATGACTAGCGGACTCCAAGAGACCCAGTACTTC
TRBD1 TRBJ1-5 TRBV7-2 - CASRITGDQPQHF TGTGCCAGCAGAATTACAGGGGATCAGCCCCAGCATTTT
TRBD2 TRBJ2-7 TRBV29-1 - CSVVRTSRDEQYF TGCAGCGTTGTACGGACTAGCCGAGACGAGCAGTACTTC
TRBD1 TRBJ1-2 TRBV4-1 few CASSHETGGLGYTF TGCGCCAGCAGCCATGAAACAGGGGGCCTTGGCTACACCTTC
TRBD1 TRBJ1-1 TRBV2 few CASRDRENTEAFF TGTGCCAGCAGAGACAGGGAAAACACTGAAGCTTTCTTT
TRBD1 TRBJ1-1 TRBV15 - CATSNTGTGNTEAFF TGTGCCACCAGCAATACCGGGACAGGGAACACTGAAGCTTTCTTT
TRBD1 TRBJ1-6 TRBV7-9 few CASSPGQANSPLHF TGTGCCAGCAGCCCCGGACAGGCTAATTCACCCCTCCACTTT
TRBD1 TRBJ1-5 TRBV28 - CASSFTGGNQPQHF TGTGCCAGCAGTTTCACAGGGGGCAATCAGCCCCAGCATTTT
- TRBJ1-2 TRBV7-9 - CASSHPQGHGGYTF TGTGCCAGCAGCCACCCTCAGGGGCATGGTGGCTACACCTTC
- TRBJ2-5 TRBV28 - CASSGGAQETQYF TGTGCCAGCAGCGGTGGGGCCCAAGAGACCCAGTACTTC
- TRBJ1-5 TRBV4-2 - CASSQDSQGLNQPQHF TGTGCCAGCAGCCAAGATTCGCAGGGACTGAATCAGCCCCAGCATTTT
TRBD1 TRBJ1-2 TRBV10-3 - CAISTGGGDANYGYTF TGTGCCATCAGCACTGGAGGGGGCGACGCGAACTATGGCTACACCTTC
TRBD2 TRBJ2-1 TRBV5-1 few CASSVLAGGPNEQFF TGCGCCAGCAGCGTGTTAGCGGGAGGGCCCAATGAGCAGTTCTTC
TRBD2 TRBJ2-1 TRBV9 few CASSVASSGTNEQFF TGTGCCAGCAGCGTAGCATCTAGCGGGACCAATGAGCAGTTCTTC
TRBD1 TRBJ2-1 TRBV7-3 few CASSGRQGVQFF TGTGCCAGCAGCGGGAGACAGGGGGTGCAGTTCTTC
- TRBJ1-6 TRBV5-4 - CASSSGQSEGSPLHF TGTGCCAGCAGTTCAGGACAGAGCGAGGGTTCACCCCTCCACTTT
- TRBJ1-1 TRBV19 - CASSPLTVNTEAFF TGTGCCAGTAGTCCACTGACAGTAAACACTGAAGCTTTCTTT
- TRBJ1-4 TRBV10-3 few CAISESSNYREKLFF TGTGCCATCAGTGAGTCGAGCAACTATCGCGAAAAACTGTTTTTT
- TRBJ1-6 TRBV9 few CASSVGREGSPLHF TGTGCCAGCAGCGTAGGCAGGGAAGGGTCACCCCTCCACTTT
- TRBJ1-1 TRBV2 - CASSERGIGTEAFF TGTGCCAGCAGTGAGCGAGGGATAGGGACTGAAGCTTTCTTT
TRBD1 TRBJ1-2 TRBV9 - CASSVGTGIYGYTF TGTGCCAGCAGCGTGGGGACAGGGATCTATGGCTACACCTTC
TRBD2 TRBJ2-1 TRBV29-1 few CSVGRPSGRYEQFF TGCAGCGTGGGACGCCCTAGCGGGAGATATGAGCAGTTCTTC
- TRBJ2-3 TRBV28 - CASSLGGTDTQYF TGTGCCAGCAGTTTGGGGGGAACAGATACGCAGTATTTT